This TCR beta chain was sequenced in a study of shared clonotypes between healthy human individuals. Study-wide background: Each donor's CD8 memory used one plate, CD8 naive two, each CD4 subset three. Study conclusions and caveats: Some clonotypes were shared by all four sorted-subset donors, while others were not shared. The non-shared ones had lower generation probabilities than the shared ones.

On this clone: Antigen unknown. In the same sample, other DNA sequences code for this CDR3.

Germline CDR1 SGHRS, CDR2 YFSETQ. This CDR3 contains 13 residues. The V gene lost 0 bases and the J gene lost 3 bases, with 7 bases spanning the gap. Over several immunoSEQ plates, each subset's genomic DNA was distributed in even portions. Sequencing used immunoSEQ multiplex PCR; TCRdb keeps in-frame clones, though not all of them. The sample contains 1,400,000 or so clones, about 98.5% of which appear only once. The chain employs TRBV5-1 and TRBJ2-7; tentative D call: TRBD1 (5 bases). The specimen was naive CD4+ T cells sorted from blood. Subset indicated: CD45RA+ positively selected. The sequence came from a man younger than 45 in good health. The CDR3 is CASSLGRDYEQYF. The CDR3 nucleotides read TGCGCCAGCAGCTTGGGCAGGGACTACGAGCAGTACTTC.